Included here is one TCR beta chain sequence, with context. Repertoires were generated with immunoSEQ multiplex PCR, while TCRdb's copy carries only in-frame clones and drops some. The sample carries approximately 120,000 clones, about 83% recorded once. The data were obtained in a study of PD-L1 blockade in urothelial cancer. Time point indicated: peripheral blood 6 weeks after treatment start. Germline V gene data show CDR1 as MDHEN and CDR2 as SYDVKM. V dropped 3 bases and J dropped 0 bases, with 8 bases sitting between them. The CDR3 loop spans 15 amino acids. Material: PBMCs, obtained around atezolizumab (anti-PD-L1) treatment. The clonotype originates from a man between 50 and 59 years old with urothelial cancer. The chain is built from TRBV28 and TRBJ2-2, with unresolved D. In nucleotides, the CDR3 is TGTGCCAGCAGTTTTAGAGCGCCGAACACCGGGGAGCTGTTTTTT. Its protein product is CASSFRAPNTGELFF.